This is a list of T cell receptor beta chains from one sample in a study of T cells in Graves' hyperthyroidism and ophthalmopathy. TCRdb passed the multiplex PCR reads through MiXCR, listing each CDR3 protein once. The table lists fewer than 750,000 distinct CDR3 sequences, 35% to 55% of them singletons, with around 8% in the top ten. The specimen was peripheral blood or thyroid tissue (not recorded which). Receptors originate from a woman aged 18-35 years with Graves' hyperthyroidism. CDR3s include the opening cysteine and the closing phenylalanine or tryptophan. D genes are given only for firm matches. The listing skips clone size in some rows; elsewhere it reads once, few, many or a size class.

>TRBV6-1|NA|TRBJ1-1|once
CASSRSGKGTEAFF
TGTGCCAGCAGCCGCTCGGGAAAGGGGACTGAAGCTTTCTTT
>TRBV20-1|TRBD2|TRBJ2-7|NA
CSARVAGGREYEQYF
TGCAGTGCTAGAGTCGCGGGAGGGCGGGAATACGAGCAGTACTTC
>TRBV4-3|TRBD2|TRBJ2-5|many
CASSRGGAAGDWETQYF
TGCGCCAGCAGCCGAGGAGGGGCAGCGGGAGATTGGGAGACCCAGTACTTC
>TRBV28|NA|TRBJ2-7|few
CASSLTPNSYEQYF
TGTGCCAGCAGTTTAACCCCTAACTCCTACGAGCAGTACTTC
>TRBV7-3|NA|TRBJ2-1|few
CASSLTPDGNNEQFF
TGTGCCAGCAGCCTGACCCCGGACGGGAACAATGAGCAGTTCTTC
>TRBV4-3|TRBD2|TRBJ2-7|many
CASSQDLSGSSYEQYF
TGCGCCAGCAGCCAAGATCTCAGCGGGAGTTCCTACGAGCAGTACTTC
>TRBV6-5|TRBD1|TRBJ1-2|NA
CASSLWTGSYEHGYTF
TGTGCCAGCAGCCTATGGACAGGATCCTACGAGCATGGCTACACCTTC
>TRBV24-1|NA|TRBJ2-6|many
CATSEGTGANVLTF
TGTGCCACCAGTGAGGGTACTGGGGCCAACGTCCTGACTTTC
>TRBV19|NA|TRBJ1-5|many
CASSILGSRVNQPQHF
TGTGCCAGTAGTATTTTGGGCTCTAGGGTCAATCAGCCCCAGCATTTT
>TRBV3-2|NA|TRBJ2-2|NA
CASSRRTSGTGELFF
TGTGCCAGCAGTAGAAGGACTAGCGGGACCGGGGAGCTGTTTTTT
>TRBV7-8|NA|TRBJ2-1|NA
CASSLDLTTYNEQFF
TGTGCCAGCAGCTTAGATCTTACAACCTACAATGAGCAGTTCTTC
>TRBV7-2|TRBD1|TRBJ2-7|NA
CASNLSPPGTGVEQYF
TGTGCCAGCAACCTATCCCCCCCCGGGACAGGGGTCGAGCAGTACTTC
>TRBV12-3/TRBV12-4|TRBD1|TRBJ2-7|many
CASSSDRVVYEQYF
TGTGCCAGCAGTTCCGACAGGGTGGTGTACGAGCAGTACTTC
>TRBV2|NA|TRBJ2-2|many
CASRIGHTGELFF
TGTGCCAGCAGGATAGGCCACACCGGGGAGCTGTTTTTT
>TRBV7-9|TRBD1|TRBJ1-2|many
CASSLGQGAKGYTF
TGTGCCAGCAGCTTAGGACAGGGGGCAAAAGGCTACACCTTC
>TRBV2|NA|TRBJ2-3|NA
CASSASQDTQYF
TGTGCCAGCAGTGCGTCACAGGATACGCAGTATTTT
>TRBV7-6|TRBD2|TRBJ2-7|NA
CASSLLASGKREQYF
TGTGCCAGCAGCTTATTGGCTAGCGGGAAGAGGGAGCAGTACTTC
>TRBV15|NA|TRBJ2-3|NA
CATSRGGSSTDTQYF
TGTGCCACCAGCAGAGGAGGTAGCTCCACAGATACGCAGTATTTT
>TRBV7-3|NA|TRBJ1-4|NA
CAGSLTGMSNEKLFF
TGTGCCGGCAGCTTAACAGGGATGTCTAATGAAAAACTGTTTTTT
>TRBV20-1|TRBD1|TRBJ1-2|few
CSARDTGGENYGYTF
TGCAGTGCTAGAGACACAGGGGGCGAAAACTATGGCTACACCTTC
>TRBV6-6|TRBD1|TRBJ1-1|many
CASSYNRGEAFF
TGTGCCAGCAGTTATAACAGGGGGGAAGCTTTCTTT
>TRBV29-1|TRBD1|TRBJ1-5|NA
CSVGRGGGQPQHF
TGCAGCGTTGGGAGAGGGGGCGGTCAGCCCCAGCATTTT
>TRBV29-1|NA|TRBJ2-7|many
CSVNGRTLHEQYF
TGCAGCGTTAATGGCAGAACCCTCCACGAGCAGTACTTC
>TRBV12-3/TRBV12-4|NA|TRBJ1-5|many
CASSLGDGQHF
TGTGCCAGCAGTTTAGGAGACGGCCAACATTTT
>TRBV19|TRBD1|TRBJ1-1|NA
CASRATGQTEAFF
TGTGCCAGCAGAGCGACAGGGCAGACTGAAGCTTTCTTT
>TRBV29-1|NA|TRBJ2-6|NA
CSVEEYLRGLPSSGANVLTF
TGCAGCGTTGAAGAATACCTCCGCGGGTTACCCAGCTCTGGGGCCAACGTCCTGACTTTC
>TRBV11-2|TRBD1|TRBJ1-2|NA
CASSDLSGQGGANGYTF
TGTGCCAGCAGCGACTTATCGGGACAGGGTGGCGCTAATGGCTACACCTTC
>TRBV29-1|NA|TRBJ1-3|many
CSVARGSRNTIYF
TGCAGCGTTGCCAGGGGTTCTCGAAACACCATATATTTT
>TRBV27|TRBD1|TRBJ2-5|NA
CASSKLRTGETQYF
TGTGCCAGCAGCAAGCTAAGGACAGGGGAGACCCAGTACTTC
>TRBV7-2|NA|TRBJ1-1|NA
CASSFTDMNTEAFF
TGTGCCAGCAGTTTCACAGATATGAACACTGAAGCTTTCTTT
>TRBV2|TRBD1|TRBJ1-6|NA
CASDRTGVSSPLHF
TGTGCCAGCGATCGGACAGGGGTGAGTTCACCCCTCCACTTT
>TRBV20-1|NA|TRBJ1-3|NA
CSASGISNTIYF
TGCAGTGCTAGCGGAATTTCGAACACCATATATTTT
>TRBV27|NA|TRBJ2-7|few
CASSLRQRYSYEQYF
TGTGCCAGCAGTCTCCGGCAGCGGTACTCCTACGAGCAGTACTTC
>TRBV2|TRBD1|TRBJ1-1|NA
CASSEGQGAEQAFF
TGTGCCAGCAGTGAGGGACAGGGGGCAGAACAAGCTTTCTTT
>TRBV15|NA|TRBJ1-6|NA
CATKFGGPNSPLHF
TGTGCCACCAAGTTCGGTGGGCCAAATTCACCCCTCCACTTT
>TRBV29-1|TRBD2|TRBJ2-7|NA
CSVTGLAGGEQYF
TGCAGCGTAACCGGACTAGCGGGAGGTGAGCAGTACTTC
>TRBV4-2|NA|TRBJ1-1|many
CASSQDPGRGNTEAFF
TGTGCCAGCAGCCAAGATCCAGGGAGGGGAAACACTGAAGCTTTCTTT
>TRBV20-1|NA|TRBJ1-1|NA
CSAPRIAGGNEQFF
TGCAGTGCTCCTAGGATAGCGGGAGGCAATGAGCAGTTCTTT
>TRBV20-1|NA|TRBJ2-5|many
CSARDRPPRVGEETQYF
TGCAGTGCTAGAGATCGGCCCCCCAGGGTCGGGGAAGAGACCCAGTACTTC
>TRBV20-1|NA|TRBJ1-4|NA
CSALPGGRANEKLFF
TGCAGTGCTCTCCCGGGGGGACGGGCTAATGAAAAACTGTTTTTT
>TRBV12-3/TRBV12-4|NA|TRBJ1-5|many
CASSLGLGDQPQHF
TGTGCCAGCAGTCTCGGGTTGGGTGATCAGCCCCAGCATTTT
>TRBV9|NA|TRBJ1-1|NA
CATSPPRSFF
TGTGCAACTTCGCCCCCCCGGTCTTTCTTT
>TRBV9|TRBD2|TRBJ2-5|many
CASSSPSGSVETQYF
TGTGCCAGCAGCTCCCCTAGCGGGAGTGTAGAGACCCAGTACTTC
>TRBV2|TRBD2|TRBJ2-1|NA
CASKRTGGGSYNEQFF
TGTGCCAGCAAGAGGACGGGAGGCGGCTCCTACAATGAGCAGTTCTTC
>TRBV12-3/TRBV12-4|NA|TRBJ2-7|many
CASSLEQGSREQYF
TGTGCCAGCAGTTTGGAGCAGGGGTCTAGGGAGCAGTACTTC